The 23 T cell receptor beta chains presented below share a single source sample, sequenced in a study of CD4 T cells in relation to SARS-CoV-2 and coronaviruses. The antigens of these receptors remain unknown. Measured with immunoSEQ multiplex PCR; TCRdb has only the in-frame clones, and not every one. This table holds about 36,000 clones, roughly four fifths found once. The specimen sequenced was naive CD4+ T cells from PBMCs, cultured in vitro. Stated subset: naive CD4+ T cells isolated by negative enrichment. The source is an adult with COVID-19.

V usage is TRBV5-1 and J usage is TRBJ2-6; TRBD1 aligns across 7 bases. The ends lost 3 bases at V and 0 bases at J; junction bases unmatched: 9. Germline CDR1 reads SGHRS; CDR2 reads YFSETQ. The CDR3 length is 18 residues. For the CDR3, the DNA is TGCGCCAGCAGCTCACGGGACAGCGACTACTCTGGGGCCAACGTCCTGACTTTC. Encoded protein: CASSSRDSDYSGANVLTF.

This sequence joins TRBV11-2 and TRBJ2-7; weak D call: TRBD2 (6 bases). Trimming took 1 base from V and 2 from J, leaving 9 bases between them. The CDR3 consists of 14 residues. CDR1 is SGHAT and CDR2 is FQNNGV in the germline V gene. In nucleotides, the CDR3 is TGTGCCAGCAGCTTAGTTAGGAGGGCCTACGAGCAGTACTTC. It yields the protein CASSLVRRAYEQYF.

This clone was detected only once. V and J are TRBV14 and TRBJ2-3, with TRBD2 identical over 8 bases. CDR1 is SGHDN, CDR2 FVKESK, per germline. V lost 3 bases and J lost 3; bases outside the gene matches: 11. CDR3 length: 17 amino acids. CDR3 nucleotide sequence: TGTGCCAGCAGCCATCTACCCGGGACTAGAACAACAGATACGCAGTATTTT. Translation: CASSHLPGTRTTDTQYF.

J is TRBJ2-5 and V is TRBV25-1, with 9 bases matching TRBD2. Germline CDR1 MGHDK, CDR2 SYGVNS. V was pared by 2 bases and J by 5 bases, with 9 bases of the junction left unmatched. This CDR3 is 16 amino acids long. This CDR3 reads CASSELAGGPGETQYF. The CDR3 nucleotides are TGTGCCAGCAGTGAACTGGCGGGAGGGCCCGGGGAGACCCAGTACTTC.

The chain employs TRBV19 and TRBJ2-3; 8 nucleotides line up with TRBD1. The CDR3 is 14 residues long. Unmatched junction bases numbered 4, after V lost 4 bases and J lost 4 bases. Looked up from germline, CDR1 is LNHDA and CDR2 is SQIVND (reference sequence). This chain's CDR3 is CASSTTGVPDTQYF. The CDR3 nucleotides are TGTGCCAGTAGTACGACAGGGGTCCCAGATACGCAGTATTTT.

CDR3 sequence (DNA): TGTGCCAGTAGTATAGGCAAACAGGGGTCCCCCACCGGGGAGCTGTTTTTT. Protein: CASSIGKQGSPTGELFF. The gene calls are TRBV19 and TRBJ2-2, with 7 nucleotides matching TRBD1. Germline V lookup: CDR1 LNHDA, CDR2 SQIVND (reference sequence). V trimming: 1 base; J trimming: 4 bases; junction bases outside the gene matches: 9. CDR3 length: 17 amino acids.

The J gene is TRBJ2-2, the V gene TRBV5-6; no reliable D call. The length of the CDR3 is 16 residues. CDR1 is SGHDT and CDR2 is YYEEEE in the germline V gene. Trimming pared 0 bases from V and 6 bases from J, leaving 15 bases between. In DNA form, the CDR3 reads TGTGCCAGCAGCTTGGTGGCAGGCGGTCCTGCCGGGGAGCTGTTTTTT. It specifies CASSLVAGGPAGELFF.

CDR3 DNA sequence: TGTGCCAGCAGTCCCGGACAGGAATCCACTGAAGCTTTCTTT. Its protein product is CASSPGQESTEAFF. The chain uses TRBV6-5 and TRBJ1-1; 7 nucleotides align to TRBD1. CDR3 length equals 14 residues. Trimming at V came to 5 bases and at J to 4 bases, leaving 7 bases not matched to a gene. Germline V gives CDR1 MNHEY, CDR2 SVGAGI.

The chain recombines TRBV4-2 with TRBJ2-3; tentatively, D is TRBD1 (6 bases). The V end was cut by 1 base, the J end by 4 bases, with 15 bases between. The germline CDR1 and CDR2 sequences are LGHNA and YNFKEQ. This CDR3 comprises 16 residues. The CDR3 region is CASSQVGRGASDTQYF. The CDR3 bases are TGTGCCAGCAGCCAAGTTGGCAGGGGAGCCTCAGATACGCAGTATTTT.

There are a few counts of this clone. The CDR3 nucleotides are TGTGCCAGCAGCTTAGCGGGAGGATACACCGGGGAGCTGTTTTTT. Its protein product is CASSLAGGYTGELFF. This chain connects TRBV7-8 to TRBJ2-2; a possible D gene is TRBD2 (6 bases). CDR1 SGHVS and CDR2 FQNEAQ come from the germline V gene. V lost 0 bases and J 3 bases, leaving 8 bases between the germline ends. The CDR3 runs 15 residues.

V gene TRBV27 combines with J gene TRBJ1-1; D may be TRBD1 (5 bases). From germline, CDR1 is MNHEY and CDR2 SMNVEV (reference sequence). Trimming left V 1 base short and J 4 bases short, with 16 bases between. This CDR3 is 16 amino acids long. CDR3 in DNA: TGTGCCAGCAGTTTATTAGGTGCGCGGGACCGCACTGAAGCTTTCTTT. Its translation: CASSLLGARDRTEAFF.

The chain recombines TRBV2 with TRBJ2-1; the D gene is possibly TRBD1 (5 bases). V was trimmed by 8 bases and J by 1 base, leaving 15 bases between them. Germline V gives CDR1 SNHLY, CDR2 FYNNEI. The CDR3 sequence is 15 residues long. CDR3 residues: CASGPRGRSYNEQFF. CDR3 nucleotide sequence: TGTGCCAGCGGCCCTAGGGGTAGGTCCTACAATGAGCAGTTCTTC.

This rearrangement joins TRBV21-1 to TRBJ2-2; the table's D call TRBD1 went unverified against the DNA. TRBV21-1 is assigned pseudogene status. The CDR3 is 18 residues long. CDR3 bases: TGTGCCAGCAGCAAAGTCCCTGACAGGGGGCAGGACACCGGGGAGCTGTTTTTT. The encoded protein is CASSKVPDRGQDTGELFF.

This chain links TRBV18 with TRBJ1-5; D uncertain. This CDR3 has 14 amino acids. Looked up from germline, CDR1 is KGHSH and CDR2 is LQKENI. The ends were cut back, 4 bases at V and 1 base at J, with 8 bases in the middle. The DNA for the CDR3 is TGTGCCAGCTCACGGCAAGTAAGCAATCAGCCCCAGCATTTT. It translates to CASSRQVSNQPQHF.

The rearrangement uses TRBV7-2 and TRBJ2-2, with a weak D call TRBD2 (6 bases). The CDR3 spans 16 residues. V lost 2 bases to trimming and J lost 5 bases, with 15 bases between them. Germline values: CDR1 SGHTA, CDR2 FQGNSA. The CDR3 DNA is TGTGCCAGCAGCTTAAGGTTCGGGGACTCGACCGGGGAGCTGTTTTTT. Its translation is CASSLRFGDSTGELFF. Full variable domain (outside the CDR3, taken from reference TRBV7-2 and TRBJ2-2): GAGVSQSPSNKVTEKGKDVELRCDPISGHTALYWYRQSLGQGLEFLIYFQGNSAPDKSGLPSDRFSAERTGGSVSTLTIQRTQQEDSAVYLCASSLRFGDSTGELFFGEGSRLTVL.

The chain uses TRBV6-5 and TRBJ2-5, with D perhaps matching TRBD1 (6 bases). Germline CDR1 and CDR2: MNHEY and SVGAGI. This CDR3 comprises 15 residues. V gave up 4 bases and J gave up 3 bases, with 15 bases separating them. The CDR3 sequence is CASSSPGQGEETQYF. For the CDR3, the DNA is TGTGCCAGCAGTTCTCCGGGACAAGGGGAAGAGACCCAGTACTTC.

The chain couples TRBV6-5 to TRBJ2-7; 8 nucleotides match TRBD1. This CDR3 spans 13 amino acids. Germline assignment: CDR1 MNHEY and CDR2 SVGAGI. The trim removed 6 bases at V and 6 bases at J, leaving 7 bases unmatched. The CDR3 region has the DNA TGTGCCAGCAGGACGACAGGGGCGGGCGAGCAGTACTTC. Translated: CASRTTGAGEQYF.

The rearrangement joins TRBV24-1 to TRBJ1-2; D unclear. Germline loops: CDR1 KGHDR, CDR2 SFDVKD. The CDR3 is made up of 13 amino acids. Trimming removed 4 bases at V and 7 bases at J, with 12 bases between. The CDR3 protein is CATSDIDGFGYTF. The CDR3 coding sequence is TGTGCCACCAGTGACATCGACGGCTTTGGCTACACCTTC.

This clone was seen only a few times. The rearrangement uses TRBV19 and TRBJ1-2, with D possibly being TRBD1 (5 bases). Per germline, CDR1 LNHDA and CDR2 SQIVND (reference sequence). The V gene lost 7 bases and the J gene lost 5 bases, with 14 bases spanning the gap. This CDR3 comprises 13 residues. The CDR3 sequence: CASNPSTEYGYTF. DNA of the CDR3: TGTGCCAGTAACCCATCGACAGAATATGGCTACACCTTC.

The chain joins TRBV3-1 (or the pseudogene TRBV3-2) to TRBJ2-1, with D possibly being TRBD2 (5 bases). This CDR3 region has 16 residues. Germline V gene lookup returns CDR1 LGHDT and CDR2 YNNKEL (reference sequence). V shed 0 bases and J shed 0 bases, with 9 bases lying between them. CDR3 in amino acids: CASSQDPAVSYNEQFF. CDR3 coding DNA: TGTGCCAGCAGCCAAGATCCAGCGGTCTCCTACAATGAGCAGTTCTTC.

Note on this clone: The junction differs from germline at one of its ends, possibly a read error. CDR3 nucleotides: TGCCCTTTCCTAACAGGGTTTTCGGATCAGCCCCAGCATTTT. Protein: CPFLTGFSDQPQHF. The chain joins TRBV19 to TRBJ1-5; maybe TRBD1 (6 bases). The CDR3 has 14 amino acids. Germline CDR1 reads LNHDA; CDR2 reads SQIVND (reference sequence).

This chain connects TRBV3-1 (or the pseudogene TRBV3-2) to TRBJ2-1; tentative D call: TRBD2 (6 bases). The V and J ends lost 4 bases and 5 bases respectively, with 21 bases between them. The CDR3 has 17 amino acids. Germline lookup yields CDR1 LGHDT and CDR2 YNNKEL (reference sequence). Here the CDR3 reads CASSRAGWIAKHNEQFF. The CDR3 bases are TGTGCCAGCAGCCGGGCGGGGTGGATAGCGAAACACAATGAGCAGTTCTTC.

This chain links TRBV6-6 with TRBJ2-2; D tentatively fits TRBD1 or TRBD2 (5 bases each). The CDR3 is 15 amino acids. V was trimmed by 5 bases and J by 0 bases, leaving 10 bases between them. Germline loops: CDR1 MNHNY, CDR2 SVGAGI (reference sequence). The CDR3 nucleotides are TGTGCCAGCAGTAGGGACGGAGCGAACACCGGGGAGCTGTTTTTT. As protein: CASSRDGANTGELFF.